This T cell receptor beta chain was identified in a study of cytomegalovirus exposure and HLA in healthy donors listed by TCRdb under 2017. With regard to the full study: According to an earlier analysis of a few hundred of the donors, about 179 million T cells yielded 95 million to 140 million unique TCR beta sequences and roughly 280 Gb of sequence data. The number of typed donors differed by locus: about 620-630 for A, B, C, DRB1 and DQB1; approximately 530 for DQA1; approximately 610 for DPA1; and roughly 450 for DPB1. The study used immunosequencing to profile the T cell repertoires of 666 subjects and linked those repertoires to cytomegalovirus serostatus. A later analysis re-analyzed previously published TCR beta repertoires from 666 donors and added high-resolution HLA genotyping to study TCR occurrence patterns. Among the 398 genotyped donors, 81% belonged to the genetic ancestry cluster associated with self-reported Caucasian donors. The study aimed to test whether cataloging public T cell receptors could reveal signatures of past pathogen exposure. The study combined high-throughput TCR immunosequencing, statistical association of individual TCRs with disease status, and machine learning to predict cytomegalovirus infection status. Alongside the repertoire data, information on donor age, sex, ethnicity and CMV serostatus was compiled. Class I and class II HLA loci were covered by the typing at four-digit resolution. Genome-wide SNP genotypes for about three fifths of the roughly 670 donors were used in a later genetic analysis, which treated that subset as a discovery cohort. All discovery cohort repertoires had been generated on a single sequencing platform. About 5 DR-DQ haplotypes were handled as single units for association and clustering, since linkage in the cohort was strong. The later analysis used no new phenotypic data to find candidate immune exposures, relying instead on TCR beta sequences and their occurrence across donors. In an earlier analysis of over 550 of the donors, high-throughput TCR beta sequencing was used to judge whether each TCR beta V gene segment behaved as functional or pseudogenic. Along with the approximately 650-subject first cohort, a separate validation cohort of over a hundred different subjects was used. On average, roughly 250,000 unique TCR beta nucleotide sequences were sequenced per donor among a few hundred genotyped donors of the cohort, with about 19% of those sequences being non-productive. An early release covering roughly 600 HLA-typed donors comprised around 300 gigabases of sequencing data and 85 million to 100 million unique TCR sequences. The research as a whole found: An earlier analysis of 587 of the donors showed that most TCR beta V segments appeared in productive rearrangements either about 90% or about 30% of the time, which broadly matched IMGT annotations. Sequencing depth was assumed to be roughly uniform across donors in the presence/absence analyses, though that assumption may not hold. Because the 87-base-pair reads could not distinguish some IMGT-functional V segments, including TRBV6-2 and TRBV6-3, those segments were excluded. A group of highly shared sequence variants was considered likely to be a technical artifact of the sequencing pipeline. A few of the identified cytomegalovirus-associated TCR beta chains were confirmed in vitro to be specific for cytomegalovirus antigens. A further reported finding was that TCR beta sequences accurately predicted the HLA-A and HLA-B alleles for most subjects in the first cohort. According to a later genetic analysis, donors in an Asian-associated ancestry cluster had fewer N-insertions in productive TCRs than the approximately 710-donor mean. Correlated functional status among segregating V segments might be attributable to linkage disequilibrium, but an unknown experimental factor could not be ruled out. The study gave a list of under 200 TCR beta chains associated with cytomegalovirus. A later analysis found that TCR association rates varied across HLA loci, with DRB1 alleles showing the most associated TCRs and HLA-C alleles the fewest. Because counts were too low, about 15 rarely observed V segments, including chromosome 9 orphons, were left out of the earlier analysis of several hundred of the donors. In a later analysis, HLA-associated TCR beta chains were found to be more clonally expanded and to have lower generation probabilities than equally common non-associated chains. The only immune exposure information available for the cohort was CMV serostatus. According to a later analysis, most CMV-associated TCR beta chains appeared to be HLA-restricted, and the HLA associations seemed to be driven largely by CMV exposure. Because some donors lacked HLA typing at each locus, the association tests relied only on the typed subset. In both the original and validation cohorts, the classifier was reported to diagnose cytomegalovirus status with high specificity and sensitivity. Only TCR beta chains were sequenced in this cohort, and the absence of alpha or paired-chain data limited detectable features. In a later genetic analysis, a missense DCLRE1C variant was associated with V-gene and J-gene trimming of TCR beta chains, and the association was replicated in an independent cohort. Several of the top co-occurrence clusters appeared to be linked to parvovirus B19, influenza, CMV and Epstein-Barr virus, according to a later analysis. When HLA alleles, especially DR and DQ, strongly co-occurred, attributing TCR associations to individual alleles was difficult. Across donors, most TCR sequences were observed very rarely, whereas some public TCRs were present in many individuals. According to the authors, the approach could potentially be generalized to other disease states and immunological phenotypes. Specific HLA alleles were associated with some 15,000 TCR beta sequences at a false discovery rate of 0.05 in a later analysis.

This clone was counted only a few times. The clone's antigen remains unknown. No base qualities exist here, and no much larger clone lies one base off it. The CDR3 covers 14 residues, taking in both the cysteine and the phenylalanine. Only CDR3 DNA is held: 42 bases, read in frame from base 1. CDR1 and CDR2, per the germline V gene, are SGHRS and YFSETQ. Germline trimming: 4 bases from V, 6 bases from J; junction bases outside gene matches: 2. In total, 630 or so healthy bone marrow donors made up the cohort. At the time of sampling, all cohort members were nominally healthy, though unrecorded immune exposures were likely present. The donor was CMV seronegative and belonged to the group of over 300 seronegative cohort members. Every donor gave a peripheral blood sample, and the peripheral blood mononuclear cells from that sample were used for TCR beta sequencing. The Qiagen DNeasy Blood Extraction Kit was used to extract genomic DNA from the blood cell samples.

The method behind the library was the immunoSEQ multiplex PCR assay. For the multiplex PCR, a mixture combining 60 forward primers for TCR Vbeta segments and 13 reverse primers for TCR Jbeta segments was used. The CDR3 region of rearranged TCR beta genes was amplified from genomic DNA with a multiplex PCR assay. Amplified TCR beta libraries were sequenced as 87-base-pair reads on the Illumina HiSeq System. In the paper's pipeline: In a later analysis, around 80 million unique TCR beta chains were counted across the 650 to 700 repertoires, and roughly 9.9 million of these chains were shared by at least two donors. To remove PCR and sequencing errors, raw reads were error-corrected and collapsed into unique sequences using a nearest-neighbor algorithm that merged closely related sequences. To assign V, D and J gene segments, CDR3 sequences were aligned to IMGT reference sequences. For a sequence to be retained, a match of at least six nucleotides to both a V gene segment and a J gene segment was required. A rearrangement counted as productive if the CDR3 had no stop codons and remained in frame with V and J, and every other rearrangement counted as non-productive. Following IMGT convention, CDR3 was defined as the stretch from the second conserved V-encoded cysteine to the conserved J-encoded phenylalanine. Sequences without an unambiguous match to a single V gene segment were excluded from the earlier analysis of approximately 560 of the donors. In an earlier analysis of 587 of the donors, V segments were called functional above 56.7% productive rearrangements and were called segregating when the between-donor standard deviation exceeded 5%. A statistical classification framework was built to diagnose cytomegalovirus status from the catalog of TCR beta chain sequences. V and J gene assignment, in a later analysis, came from comparing TCR nucleotide sequences with IMGT/GENE-DB human TR gene sequences. Using the TCRdist pipeline, a later analysis assigned CDR3 sequences along with most-parsimonious VDJ recombination scenarios. In a later analysis, each TCR beta chain was defined by its CDR3 amino acid sequence together with its V-gene family, and reads lacking a unique V-gene family were excluded. A later analysis removed 550 to 650 highly shared, low-generation-probability nucleotide sequences to deal with suspected cross-contamination and a sequencing artifact. A later analysis calculated a clonal expansion index for each public chain from normalized within-repertoire ranks of inferred template counts. Generation probabilities in a later analysis came from a VDJ recombination model fitted to out-of-frame rearrangements, and those results were checked against IGoR. In a later analysis, TCR-TCR, TCR-HLA and TCR-CMV co-occurrence was scored with hypergeometric tests, and a repertoire-size bias correction was applied to TCR pairs. In a later analysis, false discovery rates were estimated by permuting HLA or CMV assignments 20 times. In a later analysis, co-occurring TCRs were grouped using DBSCAN, with TCRdist sequence similarity added in when clustering inside HLA-allele-positive subsets. Repertoires with fewer than 30,000 or more than 120,000 public chains, plus five repertoires with anomalous nucleotide sharing, were excluded from co-occurrence clustering. The table comes from immuneACCESS by way of TCRdb, which keeps in-frame sequences with V and J called. Part of the clones is missing from these tables; in studies checked, under half for an unresolved V gene and the rest for unknown reasons. Clone size and the V and J calls come from that table; the DNA yielded D and trimming. Within this sample are around 190,000 clones, with about nine tenths of them counted one time only. The ten top clones hold around 1% of the sample.

The sample was PBMCs. This sequence was found in a boy aged 2 to 9 in good health and CMV-seronegative. The V gene is TRBV5-1 and the J gene is TRBJ1-4, and 11 junctional nucleotides match TRBD1. The CDR3 loop reads CASSRTGGDEKLFF. At the DNA level, the sequence is TGCGCCAGCAGCCGGACAGGGGGCGATGAAAAACTGTTTTTT.